The 5 T cell receptor beta chains presented below share a single source sample, sequenced in a study of shared clonotypes between healthy human individuals. Terminally differentiated effector memory CD45RA+ cells were left out of the naive CD8 fraction, which was CD45RO-negative and positively selected for CCR7. Method: immunoSEQ multiplex PCR; TCRdb's copy keeps in-frame clones and lacks some. Among around 650,000 clones listed, around 96% were seen once. Material for sequencing was naive CD8+ T cells sorted from blood. These receptors all come from a woman under 40 in good health.

A note on this clone: The sample contains more than one DNA sequence encoding this CDR3. This chain links TRBV5-6 with TRBJ2-2; D is uncertain. The CDR3 has 14 amino acids. Trimming left V 0 bases short and J 1 base short, with 4 bases between. Looked up from germline, CDR1 is SGHDT and CDR2 is YYEEEE. CDR3 loop: CASSLGRNTGELFF. CDR3 coding DNA: TGTGCCAGCAGCTTGGGACGGAACACCGGGGAGCTGTTTTTT.

V is TRBV11-2 and J is TRBJ2-1; D gene uncertain. CDR1 and CDR2 from the germline V gene are SGHAT and FQNNGV. The CDR3 is 15 amino acids. Deletions cut 1 base from V and 6 bases from J, with 13 bases between. CDR3 coding DNA: TGTGCCAGCAGCTTAGCCCTCCCTATCGGCAATGAGCAGTTCTTC. It specifies CASSLALPIGNEQFF.

The rearrangement links TRBV27 to TRBJ1-4; 8 nucleotides line up with TRBD1. The CDR3 runs 16 residues. Germline-derived CDR1 and CDR2 are MNHEY and SMNVEV (reference sequence). The V gene end was trimmed by 5 bases and the J gene end by 5 bases; junction bases not matched to a gene: 10. CDR3 amino acids: CASSKTGEGENEKLFF. CDR3 nucleotide sequence: TGTGCCAGCAGTAAGACAGGGGAGGGCGAGAATGAAAAACTGTTTTTT.

This clone appeared a single time. Within the sample, other DNA sequences also encode this same CDR3. This chain joins TRBV2 and TRBJ2-7; 14 nucleotides match TRBD2. This CDR3 contains 15 residues. The V gene end was trimmed by 3 bases and the J gene end by 3 bases; junction bases not matched to a gene: 1. From germline, CDR1 is SNHLY and CDR2 FYNNEI. This chain's CDR3 is CASSEGLAGVYEQYF. In DNA form, the CDR3 reads TGTGCCAGCAGTGAGGGACTAGCGGGAGTCTACGAGCAGTACTTC.

In the case of this clone: Other nucleotide sequences from this sample produce the same CDR3. The gene calls are TRBV5-1 and TRBJ1-1, with D hard to call. The CDR3 is 13 residues long. The V gene's germline CDR1 is SGHRS and CDR2 YFSETQ. V dropped 0 bases and J dropped 4 bases, with 7 bases sitting between them. The DNA of the CDR3 is TGCGCCAGCAGCTTGGGTGCGGGCACTGAAGCTTTCTTT. It codes for CASSLGAGTEAFF.